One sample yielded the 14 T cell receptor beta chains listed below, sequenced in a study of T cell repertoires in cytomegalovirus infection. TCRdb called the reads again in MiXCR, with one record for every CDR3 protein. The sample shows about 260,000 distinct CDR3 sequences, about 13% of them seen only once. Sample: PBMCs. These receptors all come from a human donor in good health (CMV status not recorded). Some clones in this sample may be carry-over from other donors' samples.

CDR3 coding DNA: TGCAGTGCTTCCACTAGCCTGGACATTCAGTACTTC. Amino acid sequence: CSASTSLDIQYF. The V gene is TRBV20-1, the J gene TRBJ2-4; a possible D gene is TRBD2 (6 bases). The CDR3 covers 12 residues. From germline, CDR1 is DFQATT and CDR2 SNEGSKA (reference sequence). V was shortened by 5 bases and J by 8 bases, with 13 bases between the two germline ends.

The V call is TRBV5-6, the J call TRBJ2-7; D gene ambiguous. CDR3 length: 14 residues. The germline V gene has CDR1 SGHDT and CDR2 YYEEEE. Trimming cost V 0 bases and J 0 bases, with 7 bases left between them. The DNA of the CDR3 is TGTGCCAGCAGCTTGGTTCCACCCTCCTACGAGCAGTACTTC. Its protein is CASSLVPPSYEQYF. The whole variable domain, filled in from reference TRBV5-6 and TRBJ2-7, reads DAGVTQSPTHLIKTRGQQVTLRCSPKSGHDTVSWYQQALGQGPQFIFQYYEEEERQRGNFPDRFSGHQFPNYSSELNVNALLLGDSALYLCASSLVPPSYEQYFGPGTRLTVT.

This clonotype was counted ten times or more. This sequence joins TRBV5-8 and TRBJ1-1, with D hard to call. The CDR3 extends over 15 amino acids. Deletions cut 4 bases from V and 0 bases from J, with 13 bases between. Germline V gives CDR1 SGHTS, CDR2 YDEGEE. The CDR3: CASSLLVAVNTEAFF. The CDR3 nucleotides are TGTGCCAGCAGCCTCCTGGTTGCGGTGAACACTGAAGCTTTCTTT.

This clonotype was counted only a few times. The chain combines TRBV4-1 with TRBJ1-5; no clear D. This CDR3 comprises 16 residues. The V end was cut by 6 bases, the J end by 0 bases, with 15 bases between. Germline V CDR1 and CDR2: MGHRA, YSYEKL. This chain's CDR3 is CASRPGAGPSNQPQHF. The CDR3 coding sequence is TGCGCCAGCAGGCCGGGAGCCGGCCCTAGCAATCAGCCCCAGCATTTT.

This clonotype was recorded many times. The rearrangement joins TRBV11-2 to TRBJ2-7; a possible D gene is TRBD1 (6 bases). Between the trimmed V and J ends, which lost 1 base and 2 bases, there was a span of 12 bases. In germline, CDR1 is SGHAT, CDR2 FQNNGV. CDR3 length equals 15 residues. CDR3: CASSLGGTSPYEQYF. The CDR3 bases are TGTGCCAGCAGCTTAGGGGGGACATCTCCCTACGAGCAGTACTTC.

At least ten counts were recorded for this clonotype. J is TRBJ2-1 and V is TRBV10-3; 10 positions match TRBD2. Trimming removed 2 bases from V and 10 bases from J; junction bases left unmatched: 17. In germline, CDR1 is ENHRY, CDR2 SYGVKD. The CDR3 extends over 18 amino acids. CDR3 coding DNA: TGTGCCATCAGTGAGATCCCAGAGAGTAGCGGGAGGTTAAGCGAGCAGTTCTTC. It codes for CAISEIPESSGRLSEQFF.

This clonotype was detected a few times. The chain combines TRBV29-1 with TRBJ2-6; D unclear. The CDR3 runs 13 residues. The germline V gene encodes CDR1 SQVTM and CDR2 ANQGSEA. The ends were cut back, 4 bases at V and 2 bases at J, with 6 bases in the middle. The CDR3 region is CSVGGTGANVLTF. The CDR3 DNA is TGCAGCGTTGGGGGAACTGGGGCCAACGTCCTGACTTTC.

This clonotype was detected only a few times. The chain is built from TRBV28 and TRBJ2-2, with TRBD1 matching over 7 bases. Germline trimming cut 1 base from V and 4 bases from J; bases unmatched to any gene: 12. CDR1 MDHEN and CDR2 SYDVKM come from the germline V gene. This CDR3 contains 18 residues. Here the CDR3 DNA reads TGTGCCAGCAGTTTATCCCGGGGCATGACAGGGCCCACCGGGGAGCTGTTTTTT. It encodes CASSLSRGMTGPTGELFF.

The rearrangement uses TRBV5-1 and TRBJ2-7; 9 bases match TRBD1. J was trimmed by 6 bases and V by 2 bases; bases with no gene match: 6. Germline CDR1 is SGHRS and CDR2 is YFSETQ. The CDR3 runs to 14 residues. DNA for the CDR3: TGCGCCAGCAGCTTTGCCGGGACAGGGCGCGAGCAGTACTTC. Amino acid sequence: CASSFAGTGREQYF. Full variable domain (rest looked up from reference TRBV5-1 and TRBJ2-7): KAGVTQTPRYLIKTRGQQVTLSCSPISGHRSVSWYQQTPGQGLQFLFEYFSETQRNKGNFPGRFSGRQFSNSRSEMNVSTLELGDSALYLCASSFAGTGREQYFGPGTRLTVT.

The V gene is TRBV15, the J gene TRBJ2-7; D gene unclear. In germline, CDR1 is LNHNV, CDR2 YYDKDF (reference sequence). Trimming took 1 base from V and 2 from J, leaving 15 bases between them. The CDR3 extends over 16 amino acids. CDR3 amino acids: CATSRVSGSAAYEQYF. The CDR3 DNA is TGTGCCACCAGCAGAGTGTCAGGAAGCGCCGCCTACGAGCAGTACTTC.

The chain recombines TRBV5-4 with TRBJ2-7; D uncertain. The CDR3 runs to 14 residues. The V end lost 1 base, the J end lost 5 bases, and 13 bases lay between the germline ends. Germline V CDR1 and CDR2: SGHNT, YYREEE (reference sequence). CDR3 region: CASSLLGPNDEQYF. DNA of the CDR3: TGTGCCAGCAGCTTGCTAGGGCCGAACGACGAGCAGTACTTC.

CDR3 bases: TGTGCCATCAGTGAAGGAACTGAAGAGACCCAGTACTTC. Translating it yields CAISEGTEETQYF. The chain links TRBV10-3 to TRBJ2-5; D not resolved. Trimming took off 3 bases at V and 3 bases at J, with 8 bases between the two ends. Germline V lookup: CDR1 ENHRY, CDR2 SYGVKD. This CDR3 has 13 amino acids.

This CDR3 is CSVVGTVGPTGTEAFF. Here the CDR3 DNA reads TGCAGCGTCGTCGGGACAGTTGGGCCCACTGGCACTGAAGCTTTCTTT. V usage is TRBV29-1 and J usage is TRBJ1-1; 7 nucleotides agree with TRBD1. Germline V CDR1 and CDR2: SQVTM, ANQGSEA. The CDR3 loop spans 16 amino acids. The V gene end was trimmed by 6 bases and the J gene end by 4 bases; junction bases not matched to a gene: 17.

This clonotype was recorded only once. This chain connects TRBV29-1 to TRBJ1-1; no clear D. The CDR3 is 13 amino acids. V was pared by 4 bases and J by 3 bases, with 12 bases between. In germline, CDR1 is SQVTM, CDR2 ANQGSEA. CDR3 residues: CSVGGPLDTEAFF. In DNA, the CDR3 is TGCAGCGTTGGAGGACCCCTGGACACTGAAGCTTTCTTT.